This T cell receptor (beta chain) is drawn from a study of CD8+ T cells in alopecia areata (dated by TCRdb to 2017 to 2018). With respect to the entire study: The treated patients, all with moderate-to-severe alopecia areata, were enrolled in an open-label pilot trial of oral tofacitinib given at 5 to 10 mg twice daily. Tofacitinib was administered for 6 to 18 months, and 6 months of follow-up off drug were then conducted to assess delayed response and recurrence. In humans, TCRbeta sequencing was performed on scalp tissue and on sorted CD4+ and CD8+ peripheral blood T cells from healthy controls and from patients with patchy or totalis/universalis alopecia areata. TCRbeta CDR3 regions were amplified by immunoSEQ multiplex PCR with 35 Vbeta forward and 13 Jbeta reverse primers. RNA came from the PAXgene miRNA kit for fixed scalp, the miRNeasy kit for PBMCs, and the RNeasy kit for mouse skin. For the treated patients, the SALT score, which quantifies what percentage of scalp surface area is affected, served as the measure of disease severity. Biopsies were taken from tofacitinib-treated patients at baseline and again at 4 and 24 weeks into treatment, and several of those patients also had a later scalp biopsy. In both human patients and the C3H/HeJ mouse model, the study applied high-throughput TCRbeta sequencing to look at T cell clonal expansion in alopecia areata. Scalp clonality was compared across normal scalp (n=4), patchy alopecia areata scalp (n=8), and alopecia totalis/universalis scalp (n=8).

Preparation of the library involved the immunoSEQ multiplex PCR assay. RNA was extracted from all samples and reverse transcribed into cDNA, which served as template for TCR sequencing. SuperScript III was used to make first-strand cDNA, primed with a 2:1 mix of oligo-dT and random hexamers. A synthetic immune receptor repertoire was used to gauge amplification bias, and whatever bias remained was removed computationally. In the authors' own workflow: Raw reads were preprocessed to remove errors, and CDR3 was defined by IMGT conventions from the conserved cysteine to phenylalanine. Clonality was computed as 1 minus the Shannon entropy, with the entropy normalized by log2 of the number of productive unique TCRs. Whether scalp clones were CD4 or CD8 was inferred by matching scalp TCRbeta sequences against CD4 and CD8 repertoires sorted from blood. As stored in TCRdb, this immuneACCESS dataset retains in-frame rearrangements with V and J assigned. A fraction of the clones does not appear; measured against another copy, unresolved V genes explain less than half of the discrepancy, and the remainder lacks a known reason. The V and J calls and the clone size are those of that table, but D and trimming were determined from the DNA. The sample table records some 200,000 clones; roughly 60% of these occur just once. The ten largest make up roughly 5% of the sample.

From the cysteine up to the phenylalanine, the CDR3 has a length of 15 residues. Only the CDR3 DNA stays, 45 bases, in frame from base 1. At the junction V is shortened by 7 bases and J by 1 base; bases outside the gene matches: 8. The germline V gene (reference sequence) gives CDR1 as LNHDA and CDR2 as SQIVND. This specimen's time point label, interpreted: about 25 weeks on oral tofacitinib. The sample's treatment or condition label is to be understood as: oral pan-JAK inhibitor, 5-10 mg twice daily. Lesional scalp punch biopsies and peripheral blood were collected from alopecia areata patients. PBMCs were isolated by density centrifugation and stained for CD3, CD4 and CD8, after which CD4+ and CD8+ T cells were sorted on a FACSAria. This clone has only a few counts. Its antigen target is currently unknown. Base qualities are missing; no much larger clone stands one base away. The research as a whole found: Tofacitinib significantly decreased scalp clonality and the number of expanded CD8+ clones among the top 100 scalp clones. Shared TCR sequences between patients were less evident than in mice, which may be partly attributable to HLA diversity in the patient population. Scalp TCR repertoire analysis is complicated because resident alphabeta T cells in normal human skin are also sequenced, whereas mouse skin is dominated by gammadelta T cells. Compared with normal scalp, lesional scalp had higher clonality and more expanded CD8+ clones, particularly in alopecia totalis/universalis, a pattern that suggests antigenic drive. Because the treated cohort was small and had just a single nonresponder, larger studies are needed to establish links between baseline CD8+ expansion and response. Many expanded lesional clones persisted in scalp and blood during tofacitinib treatment, which may partly explain relapse after stopping treatment.

Sample: CD4+ T cells sorted from blood, taken at week 24, from a patient treated with tofacitinib. This sequence originates from a human donor with alopecia areata. The chain uses TRBV19 and TRBJ2-3; TRBD1 lines up with 7 middle nucleotides. The nucleotide sequence reads as follows: TGTGCCAGTACCAAAAGGGGGCAGGGCACAGATACGCAGTATTTT. Translation gives CASTKRGQGTDTQYF.